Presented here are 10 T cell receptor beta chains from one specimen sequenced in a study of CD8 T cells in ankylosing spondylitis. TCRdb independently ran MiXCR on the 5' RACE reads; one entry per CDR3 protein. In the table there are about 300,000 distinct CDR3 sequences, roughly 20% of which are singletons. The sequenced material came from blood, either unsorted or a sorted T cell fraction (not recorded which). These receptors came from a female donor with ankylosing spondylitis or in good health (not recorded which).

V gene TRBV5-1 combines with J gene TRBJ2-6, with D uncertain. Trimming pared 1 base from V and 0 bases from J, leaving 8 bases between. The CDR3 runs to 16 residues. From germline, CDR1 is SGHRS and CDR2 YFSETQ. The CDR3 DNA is TGCGCCAGCAGCTTGACGGCGAGCTCTGGGGCCAACGTCCTGACTTTC. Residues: CASSLTASSGANVLTF.

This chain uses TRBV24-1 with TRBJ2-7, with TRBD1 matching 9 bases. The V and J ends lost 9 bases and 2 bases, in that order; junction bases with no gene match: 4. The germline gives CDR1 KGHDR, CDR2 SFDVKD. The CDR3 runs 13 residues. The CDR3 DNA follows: TGTGCCACCGGAAGGGACAGGGCCTACGAGCAGTACTTC. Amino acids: CATGRDRAYEQYF.

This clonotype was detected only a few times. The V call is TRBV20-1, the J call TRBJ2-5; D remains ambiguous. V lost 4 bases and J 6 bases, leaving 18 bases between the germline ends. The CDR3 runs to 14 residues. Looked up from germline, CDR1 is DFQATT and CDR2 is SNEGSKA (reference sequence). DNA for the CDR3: TGCAGTGCTATATTTCCGGGTGCGACAAAGACCCAGTACTTC. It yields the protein CSAIFPGATKTQYF.

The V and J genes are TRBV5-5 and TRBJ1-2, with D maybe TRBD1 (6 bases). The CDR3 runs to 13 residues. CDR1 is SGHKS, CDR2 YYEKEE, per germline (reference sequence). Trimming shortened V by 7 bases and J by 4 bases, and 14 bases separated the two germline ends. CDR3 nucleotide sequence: TGTGCCAGCGACCGGGGGCATAGCTATGGCTACACCTTC. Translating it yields CASDRGHSYGYTF.

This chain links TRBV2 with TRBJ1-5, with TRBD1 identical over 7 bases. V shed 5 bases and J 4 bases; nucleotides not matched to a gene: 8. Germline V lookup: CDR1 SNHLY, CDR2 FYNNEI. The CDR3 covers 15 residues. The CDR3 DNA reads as TGTGCCAGCAGTCGGCCGGGACAGAGAAATCAGCCCCAGCATTTT. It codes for CASSRPGQRNQPQHF.

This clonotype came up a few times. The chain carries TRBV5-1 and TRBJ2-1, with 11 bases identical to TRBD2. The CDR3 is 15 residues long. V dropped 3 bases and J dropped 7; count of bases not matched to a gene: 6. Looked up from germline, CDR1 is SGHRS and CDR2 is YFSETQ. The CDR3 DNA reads TGCGCCAGCAGCTCGGGACTAGCGGTCCAAAATGAGCAGTTCTTC. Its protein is CASSSGLAVQNEQFF.

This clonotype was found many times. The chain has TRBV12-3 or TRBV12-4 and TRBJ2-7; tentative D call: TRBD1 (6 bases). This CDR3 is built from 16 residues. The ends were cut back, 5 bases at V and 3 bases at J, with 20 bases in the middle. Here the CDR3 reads CASSVTGMGRVYEQYF. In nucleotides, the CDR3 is TGTGCCAGCAGTGTAACAGGGATGGGTAGGGTCTACGAGCAGTACTTC.

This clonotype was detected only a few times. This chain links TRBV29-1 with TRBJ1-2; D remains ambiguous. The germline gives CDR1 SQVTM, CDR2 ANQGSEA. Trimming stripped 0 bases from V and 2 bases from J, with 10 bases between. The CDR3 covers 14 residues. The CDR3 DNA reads TGCAGCGTTGAAGAACTGGGTGGAAACTATGGCTACACCTTC. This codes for CSVEELGGNYGYTF.

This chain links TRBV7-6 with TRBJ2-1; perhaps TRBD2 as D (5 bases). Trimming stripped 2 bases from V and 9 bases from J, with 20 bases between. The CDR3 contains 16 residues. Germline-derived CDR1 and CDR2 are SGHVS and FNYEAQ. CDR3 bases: TGTGCCAGCAGCTTACGAGGGAGTAAAGGCCCCAGTGAGCAGTTCTTC. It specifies CASSLRGSKGPSEQFF.

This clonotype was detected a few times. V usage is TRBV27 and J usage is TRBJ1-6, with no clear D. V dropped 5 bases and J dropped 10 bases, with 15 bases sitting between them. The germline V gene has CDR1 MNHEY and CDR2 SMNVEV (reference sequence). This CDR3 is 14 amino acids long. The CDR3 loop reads CASSVDRVGSPLHF. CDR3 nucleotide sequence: TGTGCCAGCAGTGTCGATAGGGTTGGGTCACCCCTCCACTTT.